These T cell receptor beta chains were read from a single sample in a study of blood T cell repertoires in COVID-19. TCRdb keeps only in-frame clones here, not all; method: immunoSEQ multiplex PCR. The sample yields 200,000 to 300,000 clones, roughly nine tenths seen once. The sample was peripheral blood. Receptors originate from a man in his sixties who had recovered from COVID-19. CDR3s include the opening cysteine and the closing phenylalanine or tryptophan. D genes are given only for firm matches. Clone size is stated in some rows and not others, as once, few, many or a class when expanded.

cdr3_length	clone_size	d_call	v_call	j_call	cdr3_aa	cdr3_nt
15	.	.	TRBV18	TRBJ2-5	CASSPSRRGQETQYF	TGTGCCAGCTCACCCTCAAGGCGGGGCCAAGAGACCCAGTACTTC
18	many	TRBD1	TRBV5-4	TRBJ1-3	CASSPGTGNLLSGNTIYF	TGTGCCAGCAGCCCCGGGACAGGGAATCTCCTCTCTGGAAACACCATATATTTT
15	.	.	TRBV23-1	TRBJ2-7	CASSPTTTGNYEQYF	TGCGCCAGCAGTCCCACGACGACAGGAAACTACGAGCAGTACTTC
15	.	TRBD2	TRBV7-9	TRBJ2-7	CASSHTSGGAYEQYF	TGTGCCAGCAGCCACACTAGCGGGGGGGCCTACGAGCAGTACTTC
16	.	.	TRBV18	TRBJ2-3	CASSPASGLSQDTQYF	TGTGCCAGCTCACCGGCCTCCGGACTTTCACAGGATACGCAGTATTTT
15	.	.	TRBV25-1	TRBJ1-2	CASSENGPQREGYTF	TGTGCCAGCAGCGAAAACGGGCCCCAGAGGGAAGGCTACACCTTC
15	once	.	TRBV9	TRBJ1-5	CASSPGQFSNQPQHF	TGTGCCAGCAGCCCCGGACAGTTTAGCAATCAGCCCCAGCATTTT
13	.	TRBD1	TRBV12-3/TRBV12-4	TRBJ2-1	CASSQGTAREQFF	TGTGCCAGCAGCCAAGGGACAGCCCGAGAGCAGTTCTTC
15	.	.	TRBV6-4	TRBJ2-1	CASSPSGAPRHEQFF	TGTGCCAGCAGCCCATCTGGGGCCCCGCGGCATGAGCAGTTCTTC
13	.	.	TRBV4-2	TRBJ1-2	CASSQNILYGYTF	TGTGCCAGCAGCCAAAATATACTCTATGGCTACACCTTC
14	.	.	TRBV25-1	TRBJ1-6	CASSGTGRNSPLHF	TGTGCCAGCAGTGGCACAGGGCGAAATTCACCCCTCCACTTT
13	few	.	TRBV2	TRBJ1-5	CASSWRRNQPQHF	TGTGCCAGCAGTTGGCGGCGAAATCAGCCCCAGCATTTT
16	.	TRBD1	TRBV29-1	TRBJ1-2	CSVPLGTGPQRYGYTF	TGCAGCGTTCCCCTGGGGACAGGGCCTCAACGCTATGGCTACACCTTC
13	.	.	TRBV7-2	TRBJ1-2	CASSGSGSYGYTF	TGTGCCAGCAGCGGTAGCGGCAGCTATGGCTACACCTTC
13	.	.	TRBV3-1/TRBV3-2	TRBJ1-1	CASSQVRGSEAFF	TGTGCCAGCAGCCAAGTGAGGGGGAGTGAAGCTTTCTTT
16	.	.	TRBV18	TRBJ1-3	CASSPLDGSSGNTIYF	TGTGCCAGCTCACCACTGGACGGGAGCTCTGGAAACACCATATATTTT
15	.	.	TRBV5-1	TRBJ1-2	CASSSTDGLRAGYTF	TGCGCCAGCAGCTCCACGGACGGCCTGCGGGCTGGCTACACCTTC
19	.	.	TRBV10-3	TRBJ1-5	CAIRESDSSSWYSNQPQHF	TGTGCCATCCGAGAGTCGGACAGCTCCAGTTGGTATAGCAATCAGCCCCAGCATTTT
20	.	TRBD2	TRBV3-1/TRBV3-2	TRBJ2-4	CASSQDSLAGPHLAKNIQYF	TGTGCCAGCAGCCAAGATTCTCTAGCGGGTCCCCACCTAGCCAAAAACATTCAGTACTTC
15	.	TRBD2	TRBV7-3	TRBJ2-3	CASSLAGGSTDTQYF	TGTGCCAGCAGCTTAGCGGGGGGGAGCACAGATACGCAGTATTTT
14	.	.	TRBV6-5	TRBJ2-1	CASRMRQLVNEQFF	TGTGCCAGCAGAATGAGGCAGTTGGTAAATGAGCAGTTCTTC
14	.	TRBD1	TRBV7-2	TRBJ2-7	CASSQGQGTYEQYF	TGTGCCAGCAGCCAGGGACAGGGCACCTACGAGCAGTACTTC
15	.	.	TRBV19	TRBJ2-7	CASSIGGPSSYEQYF	TGTGCCAGTAGTATAGGGGGGCCCAGCTCCTACGAGCAGTACTTC
14	.	TRBD1	TRBV5-1	TRBJ2-7	CASSLSGTAYEQYF	TGCGCCAGCAGCTTGTCCGGGACAGCTTACGAGCAGTACTTC
20	.	.	TRBV4-2	TRBJ1-6	CASSQFTPRAVSSYNSPLHF	TGTGCCAGCAGCCAATTTACGCCGCGGGCGGTGAGCTCCTATAATTCACCCCTCCACTTT
13	.	TRBD1	TRBV29-1	TRBJ2-7	CSVALTGDYEQYF	TGCAGCGTTGCTCTTACAGGGGACTACGAGCAGTACTTC
15	.	.	TRBV5-1	TRBJ2-5	CASSLGGTGEETQYF	TGCGCCAGCAGCTTGGGTGGGACTGGGGAGGAGACCCAGTACTTC
14	.	.	TRBV4-2	TRBJ2-3	CASSQGFGQYTQYF	TGTGCCAGCAGCCAAGGGTTTGGGCAGTATACGCAGTATTTT
14	.	TRBD1	TRBV18	TRBJ1-4	CASSPGTGVEKLFF	TGTGCCAGCTCACCGGGGACAGGGGTTGAAAAACTGTTTTTT
14	.	TRBD1	TRBV9	TRBJ1-1	CASSGDRGNTEAFF	TGTGCCAGCAGCGGGGACAGGGGCAACACTGAAGCTTTCTTT
16	.	.	TRBV4-1	TRBJ1-5	CASSQDEGRDYQPQHF	TGCGCCAGCAGCCAAGATGAAGGCAGGGATTATCAGCCCCAGCATTTT
15	.	TRBD1	TRBV18	TRBJ2-7	CASSPPGQGNYEQYF	TGTGCCAGCTCACCACCGGGACAGGGCAACTACGAGCAGTACTTC
11	.	.	TRBV7-9	TRBJ1-5	CASSGGGPQHF	TGTGCCAGCAGTGGGGGCGGGCCCCAGCATTTT
12	once	.	TRBV30	TRBJ1-2	CAWTGGDYGYTF	TGTGCCTGGACTGGGGGGGACTATGGCTACACCTTC
15	.	TRBD1	TRBV4-1	TRBJ1-2	CASSQAQDRARGYTF	TGCGCCAGCAGCCAAGCCCAAGACAGGGCGCGGGGCTACACCTTC
16	.	TRBD1	TRBV3-1/TRBV3-2	TRBJ2-2	CASSRWDSFNTGELFF	TGTGCCAGCAGCCGATGGGACAGCTTCAACACCGGGGAGCTGTTTTTT
15	.	.	TRBV5-1	TRBJ2-1	CASSPQASIYNEQFF	TGCGCCAGCAGCCCCCAAGCTTCTATTTACAATGAGCAGTTCTTC
15	.	.	TRBV6-2/TRBV6-3	TRBJ2-7	CASSYRGGHSYEQYF	TGTGCCAGCAGTTACCGCGGGGGCCACTCCTACGAGCAGTACTTC
15	.	TRBD1	TRBV10-1	TRBJ1-1	CASRIDRGRNTEAFF	TGCGCCAGCAGAATTGACAGGGGGAGGAACACTGAAGCTTTCTTT
14	.	.	TRBV2	TRBJ2-2	CASSDRPRTRELFF	TGTGCCAGCAGTGACCGGCCTAGAACCCGGGAGCTGTTTTTT
12	.	TRBD2	TRBV10-3	TRBJ2-1	CASGGSYNEQFF	TGTGCCTCGGGGGGGTCCTACAATGAGCAGTTCTTC
10	.	.	TRBV10-3	TRBJ1-2	CATGSYGYTF	TGTGCCACGGGGAGTTACGGCTACACCTTC
16	.	.	TRBV6-1	TRBJ1-3	CASSELPGVSGNTIYF	TGTGCCAGCAGTGAACTCCCAGGGGTTTCTGGAAACACCATATATTTT
15	.	TRBD2	TRBV3-1/TRBV3-2	TRBJ2-7	CASSQGIAGGGEQYF	TGTGCCAGCAGCCAAGGTATAGCGGGGGGTGGGGAGCAGTACTTC
20	.	TRBD1	TRBV14	TRBJ2-6	CASSQVPGQGGLSGANVLTF	TGTGCCAGCAGCCAGGTCCCGGGACAGGGGGGCCTCTCTGGGGCCAACGTCCTGACTTTC
17	.	TRBD1	TRBV18	TRBJ2-1	CASSPLTGTGGGNEQFF	TGTGCCAGCTCACCACTCACCGGGACAGGGGGAGGCAATGAGCAGTTCTTC
13	.	.	TRBV7-8	TRBJ1-1	CASSFRTVYEAFF	TGTGCCAGCAGCTTTCGGACTGTATATGAAGCTTTCTTT